This section outlines one T cell receptor (beta chain) sequence together with its context. This entry belongs to a study of blood T cell repertoires in COVID-19. Study background: Samples of COVID-19 (acute and convalescent) were obtained from the United States, Italy and Spain. The cDNA or gDNA used as material had been derived from T cells, B-cell-depleted T cells, or PBMCs.

CDR1 and CDR2 (germline): SGHTS, YDEGEE. V lost 4 bases, J lost 9 bases, and 7 bases stayed unmatched. The CDR3 totals 15 residues. Per the original methods: The assay estimated nucleated cells by amplifying reference gene primers. Assay used: immunoSEQ multiplex PCR; TCRdb lists only in-frame clones, some missing. The D gene and trimming were derived from the DNA, and the V and J assignments and clone size from that table. The sample lists about 41,000 clones; 87% were seen once. This TCR derives from a man between 60 and 75 years old with acute or convalescent COVID-19. The V gene is TRBV5-8, the J gene TRBJ1-6, with 10 bases that match TRBD1. Sequenced sample: peripheral blood. The CDR3 protein is CASSPGQGPGSPLHF. The CDR3 nucleotides read TGTGCCAGCAGCCCGGGACAGGGGCCCGGTTCACCCCTCCACTTT.